The 10 T cell receptor beta chains below all came from one sample that was sequenced in a study of cytomegalovirus exposure and HLA in healthy donors listed by TCRdb under 2017. Library prep was done by the immunoSEQ multiplex PCR assay. For the multiplex PCR, a mixture combining 60 forward primers for TCR Vbeta segments and 13 reverse primers for TCR Jbeta segments was used. The source is immuneACCESS, and TCRdb retained only in-frame sequences with V and J called. Part of the clones is not carried over; for the studies checked, unresolved V genes explain less than half of this, and the remainder is unexplained. In all, the sample holds around 100,000 clones, and about three quarters of those were seen once. Roughly 14% of the sample goes to the ten largest clones. The sequenced sample was PBMCs. These receptors were obtained from a male donor in good health and CMV-seropositive.

In DNA form, the CDR3 reads TGCGCCAGCAGCCTTGGGACAGTCAATGAAAAACTGTTTTTT. Its translation: CASSLGTVNEKLFF. The gene calls are TRBV5-1 and TRBJ1-4, with 7 bases identical to TRBD1. Germline CDR1 reads SGHRS; CDR2 reads YFSETQ. V lost 4 bases and J lost 5; bases outside the gene matches: 5. The CDR3 length is 14 residues.

The chain links TRBV7-6 to TRBJ2-2, with TRBD1 matching over 7 bases. The trim removed 1 base at V and 0 bases at J, leaving 5 bases unmatched. The germline V gene has CDR1 SGHVS and CDR2 FNYEAQ. This CDR3 spans 17 amino acids. The CDR3 region has the DNA TGTGCCAGCAGCTTAGGGACAGGCTACGCGAACACCGGGGAGCTGTTTTTT. It yields the protein CASSLGTGYANTGELFF.

This clone was seen just once. This chain connects TRBV15 to TRBJ2-3; 9 bases fit TRBD2. V was clipped by 3 bases and J by 2 bases; unmatched bases: 6. The CDR3 length is 16 residues. The germline CDR1 and CDR2 sequences are LNHNV and YYDKDF (reference sequence). Here the CDR3 reads CATSRASGVYTDTQYF. In nucleotides, the CDR3 is TGTGCCACCAGCAGGGCTAGCGGGGTATACACAGATACGCAGTATTTT.

The chain uses TRBV19 and TRBJ2-6; 8 nucleotides match TRBD1. Germline V gene sequence: CDR1 LNHDA, CDR2 SQIVND (reference sequence). Germline trimming cut 9 bases from V and 3 bases from J; bases unmatched to any gene: 4. The CDR3 is 14 amino acids. For the CDR3, the DNA is TGTGCCAGCGCAGGGGGCTTTGGGGCCAACGTCCTGACTTTC. Protein: CASAGGFGANVLTF.

This rearrangement joins TRBV2 to TRBJ1-2; a possible D gene is TRBD1 (6 bases). Trimming cost V 5 bases and J 3 bases, with 10 bases left between them. CDR1 and CDR2 from the germline V gene are SNHLY and FYNNEI. The CDR3 totals 13 residues. CDR3 residues: CASSYRVDYGYTF. The CDR3 nucleotides are TGTGCCAGCAGTTACAGGGTGGACTATGGCTACACCTTC.

The gene calls are TRBV28 and TRBJ1-1, with D perhaps matching TRBD1 (6 bases). V was pared by 8 bases and J by 1 base, with 17 bases between. Germline assignment: CDR1 MDHEN and CDR2 SYDVKM. The CDR3 totals 15 residues. The DNA of the CDR3 is TGTGCCAGCCGCAATAGGGGGAGACGGAACACTGAAGCTTTCTTT. This encodes CASRNRGRRNTEAFF.

This rearrangement joins TRBV28 to TRBJ2-1; a possible D gene is TRBD1 (5 bases). Germline assignment: CDR1 MDHEN and CDR2 SYDVKM. CDR3 length equals 16 residues. V lost 4 bases to trimming and J lost 6 bases, with 19 bases between them. The CDR3 DNA sequence: TGTGCCAGCAGTTCCCAGGGCCTGGCAGTCCCCAATGAGCAGTTCTTC. This gives the protein CASSSQGLAVPNEQFF.

The chain couples TRBV25-1 to TRBJ2-7; TRBD1 might be the D (5 bases). Trimming removed 2 bases at V and 2 bases at J, with 7 bases between. The CDR3 runs 13 residues. Per the germline V gene, CDR1 is MGHDK and CDR2 is SYGVNS. This CDR3 is CASSEQGPYEQYF. The CDR3 DNA reads as TGTGCCAGCAGTGAACAGGGTCCCTACGAGCAGTACTTC.

The rearrangement joins TRBV10-3 to TRBJ1-2, with TRBD1 as a possible D gene (6 bases). V lost 4 bases and J 6 bases, leaving 15 bases between the germline ends. This CDR3 is built from 14 residues. CDR1 and CDR2 (germline): ENHRY, SYGVKD. Here the CDR3 reads CAISGETRTDGYTF. DNA for the CDR3: TGTGCCATCAGTGGAGAAACCCGGACAGATGGCTACACCTTC.

This chain uses TRBV28 with TRBJ1-1; 7 positions match TRBD1. V shed 5 bases, J shed 3 bases, and the junction held 9 bases outside the gene matches. In germline, CDR1 is MDHEN, CDR2 SYDVKM. This CDR3 region has 15 residues. The CDR3: CASSPRDSGYTEAFF. As DNA, the CDR3 is TGTGCCAGCAGTCCGCGGGACAGCGGATACACTGAAGCTTTCTTT.